Below, 12 T cell receptor beta chains from the same sample are listed, as sequenced in a study of blood T cell repertoires in COVID-19. The table came from immunoSEQ multiplex PCR; TCRdb's copy has only in-frame clones and leaves some out. The table has roughly 85,000 clones, just over 85% seen once; the top ten hold 25% to 30%. Specimen: peripheral blood. Receptor source: a man aged 45 to 65 with active or convalescent COVID-19.

The chain has TRBV10-1 and TRBJ1-3; D is ambiguous. This CDR3 is 13 amino acids long. Germline V gives CDR1 WNHNN, CDR2 SYGVQD (reference sequence). V gave up 0 bases and J gave up 8 bases, with 8 bases separating them. CDR3 sequence reads: CASSESAIDTIYF. As DNA, the CDR3 is TGCGCCAGCAGTGAGTCGGCCATCGACACCATATATTTT.

The V and J genes are TRBV11-2 and TRBJ1-1; 7 bases agree with TRBD1. After removal of 6 bases from V and 4 bases from J, the junction contained 11 bases not matched to a gene. The CDR3 totals 15 residues. Germline loops: CDR1 SGHAT, CDR2 FQNNGV. The CDR3 coding sequence is TGTGCCAGCAGTAAGGGGGCCAGAAGGTCCACTGAAGCTTTCTTT. Translated: CASSKGARRSTEAFF. Variable domain in full (rest from reference TRBV11-2 and TRBJ1-1): EAGVAQSPRYKIIEKRQSVAFWCNPISGHATLYWYQQILGQGPKLLIQFQNNGVVDDSQLPKDRFSAERLKGVDSTLKIQPAKLEDSAVYLCASSKGARRSTEAFFGQGTRLTVV.

The chain uses TRBV7-9 and TRBJ2-1, with D tentatively TRBD1 (6 bases). There are 17 residues in the CDR3. Looked up from germline, CDR1 is SEHNR and CDR2 is FQNEAQ (reference sequence). The V end was cut by 1 base, the J end by 9 bases, with 22 bases between. CDR3 sequence reads: CASSLGVVGKSRGEQFF. CDR3 bases: TGTGCCAGCAGCTTAGGGGTGGTGGGAAAGTCCAGGGGTGAGCAGTTCTTC.

V is TRBV5-8 and J is TRBJ2-7; no clear D. The length of the CDR3 is 13 residues. Germline V lookup: CDR1 SGHTS, CDR2 YDEGEE. Trimming removed 2 bases from V and 3 bases from J, with 9 bases in between. This chain's CDR3 is CASSFGINYEQYF. The CDR3, as DNA: TGTGCCAGCAGCTTCGGTATTAACTACGAGCAGTACTTC.

V gene TRBV13 combines with J gene TRBJ2-7, with D unresolved. The CDR3 length is 14 residues. Looked up from germline, CDR1 is PRHDT and CDR2 is FYEKMQ (reference sequence). Trimming took off 5 bases at V and 2 bases at J, with 13 bases between the two ends. The CDR3 sequence is CASSPRTEAYEQYF. The CDR3 nucleotides read TGTGCCAGCAGCCCCCGAACAGAAGCCTACGAGCAGTACTTC. Drawing the rest from reference TRBV13 and TRBJ2-7, the complete variable domain is AAGVIQSPRHLIKEKRETATLKCYPIPRHDTVYWYQQGPGQDPQFLISFYEKMQSDKGSIPDRFSAQQFSDYHSELNMSSLELGDSALYFCASSPRTEAYEQYFGPGTRLTVT.

This rearrangement joins TRBV6-5 to TRBJ2-1; D not resolved. The CDR3 has 12 residues. Trimming took 6 bases from V and 7 from J, leaving 10 bases between them. CDR1 is MNHEY, CDR2 SVGAGI, per germline. The CDR3 is CASSSSLNEQFF. CDR3 DNA: TGTGCCAGCAGCTCTAGTCTGAATGAGCAGTTCTTC.

The chain links TRBV4-2 to TRBJ2-2; 11 bases match TRBD2. The CDR3 extends over 16 amino acids. Germline V gene data show CDR1 as LGHNA and CDR2 as YNFKEQ. Trimming took 3 bases from V and 6 from J; bases not matched to a gene: 6. For the CDR3, the DNA is TGTGCCAGCAGCCAGGATAGCGGGGGGGCCCCCGGGGAGCTGTTTTTT. It codes for CASSQDSGGAPGELFF.

The chain couples TRBV28 to TRBJ2-7; the match to TRBD2 covers 7 bases. V shed 2 bases and J 6 bases; nucleotides not matched to a gene: 13. CDR1 is MDHEN, CDR2 SYDVKM, per germline. This CDR3 contains 16 residues. CDR3 DNA sequence: TGTGCCAGCAGTTTAACCGGGAGCGGGAAGGGTCGCGAGCAGTACTTC. This codes for CASSLTGSGKGREQYF.

The chain carries TRBV5-4 and TRBJ2-1; TRBD1 matches 7 bases. The CDR3 loop spans 15 amino acids. Looked up from germline, CDR1 is SGHNT and CDR2 is YYREEE (reference sequence). After removal of 5 bases from V and 10 bases from J, the junction contained 15 bases not matched to a gene. The chain's CDR3 is CASRSRTGDIREQFF. For the CDR3, the DNA is TGTGCCAGCAGAAGTCGAACAGGGGACATTCGGGAGCAGTTCTTC.

The rearrangement links TRBV5-6 to TRBJ2-3; 8 positions match TRBD1. The CDR3 is made up of 15 amino acids. The junction had 5 bases not matched to a gene; V was cut back by 1 base and J by 4 bases. CDR1 and CDR2 from the germline V gene are SGHDT and YYEEEE. CDR3 loop: CASSLRVDRADTQYF. The CDR3 nucleotides are TGTGCCAGCAGCTTGAGAGTGGACAGGGCAGATACGCAGTATTTT.

V and J are TRBV5-4 and TRBJ1-3; 10 nucleotides agree with TRBD1. Germline V lookup: CDR1 SGHNT, CDR2 YYREEE (reference sequence). Trimming took 2 bases from V and 4 from J; bases not matched to a gene: 9. The CDR3 is 17 amino acids. Here the CDR3 DNA reads TGTGCCAGCAGCTTTATCAGTGGGACAGGGGCCGGAAACACCATATATTTT. It yields the protein CASSFISGTGAGNTIYF.

This chain links TRBV19 with TRBJ2-4, with 10 positions matching TRBD1. This CDR3 region has 15 residues. Germline V lookup: CDR1 LNHDA, CDR2 SQIVND (reference sequence). J gave up 8 bases and V 5 bases, and 9 bases lay outside the gene matches. The CDR3 coding sequence is TGTGCCAGTAGTGCCTCCTCCGGGACAGGGGACATTCAGTACTTC. Its translation: CASSASSGTGDIQYF.